This T cell receptor beta chain was retrieved from a study of T cell responses to AZD1222 COVID-19 vaccine. Overall study findings and caveats: Dominant at 160-218 and 743-854, vaccine-associated CD4 TCRs also spanned spike. Baseline serostatus was positive in only a handful of AZD1222 recipients. In a largely white British group with more females than males, clonal diversity was possibly underestimated.

TCRdb's table, derived via immunoSEQ multiplex PCR, lists solely in-frame clones and lacks some. The data contain 100,000 to 130,000 clones, around 90% of them singletons. Regarding this clone: What it binds is not known. Other DNA variants within this sample encode the same CDR3.

The CDR3 contains 13 residues. Germline V lookup: CDR1 SGHRS, CDR2 YFSETQ. Trimming took off 0 bases at V and 2 bases at J, with 6 bases between the two ends. The rearrangement links TRBV5-1 to TRBJ2-7; D perhaps matches TRBD1 (5 bases). The source of this sequence is an adult in good health. Source: peripheral blood, taken on day 0 of AZD1222 vaccination. The CDR3 region has the DNA TGCGCCAGCAGCTTGGAAGGGGCCTACGAGCAGTACTTC. Its translation is CASSLEGAYEQYF.